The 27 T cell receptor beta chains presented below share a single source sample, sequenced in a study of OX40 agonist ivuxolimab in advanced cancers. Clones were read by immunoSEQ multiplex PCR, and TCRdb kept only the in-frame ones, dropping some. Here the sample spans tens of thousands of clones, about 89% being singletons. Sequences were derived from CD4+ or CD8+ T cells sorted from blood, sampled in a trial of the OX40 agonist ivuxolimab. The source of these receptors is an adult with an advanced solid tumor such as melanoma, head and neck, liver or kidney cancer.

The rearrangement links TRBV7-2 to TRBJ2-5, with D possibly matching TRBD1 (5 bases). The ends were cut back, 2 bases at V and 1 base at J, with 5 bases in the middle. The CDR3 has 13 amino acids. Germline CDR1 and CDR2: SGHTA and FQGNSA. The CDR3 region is CASSLQGQETQYF. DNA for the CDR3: TGTGCCAGCAGCTTACAGGGCCAAGAGACCCAGTACTTC.

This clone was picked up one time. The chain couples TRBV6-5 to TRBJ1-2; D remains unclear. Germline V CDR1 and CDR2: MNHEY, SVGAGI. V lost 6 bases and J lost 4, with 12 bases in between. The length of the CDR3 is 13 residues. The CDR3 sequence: CASSPNLAYGYTF. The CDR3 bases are TGTGCCAGCAGCCCCAACCTGGCCTATGGCTACACCTTC.

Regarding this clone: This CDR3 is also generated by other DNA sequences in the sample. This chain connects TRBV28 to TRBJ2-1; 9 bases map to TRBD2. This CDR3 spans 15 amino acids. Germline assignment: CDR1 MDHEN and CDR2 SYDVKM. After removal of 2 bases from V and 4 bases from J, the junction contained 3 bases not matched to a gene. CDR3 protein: CASSLRLAGYNEQFF. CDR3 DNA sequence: TGTGCCAGCAGTTTAAGGCTAGCGGGGTACAATGAGCAGTTCTTC.

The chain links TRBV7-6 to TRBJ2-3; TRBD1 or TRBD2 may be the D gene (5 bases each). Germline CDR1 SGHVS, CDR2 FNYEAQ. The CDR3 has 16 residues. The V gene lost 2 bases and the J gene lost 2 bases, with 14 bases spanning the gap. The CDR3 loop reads CASSLRDPTTTDTQYF. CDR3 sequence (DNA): TGTGCCAGCAGCTTAAGGGACCCAACTACCACAGATACGCAGTATTTT.

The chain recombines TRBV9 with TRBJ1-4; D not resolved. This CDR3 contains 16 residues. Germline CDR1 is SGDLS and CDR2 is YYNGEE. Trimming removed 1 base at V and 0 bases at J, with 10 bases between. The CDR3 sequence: CASSVKATATNEKLFF. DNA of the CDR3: TGTGCCAGCAGCGTAAAGGCAACCGCAACTAATGAAAAACTGTTTTTT.

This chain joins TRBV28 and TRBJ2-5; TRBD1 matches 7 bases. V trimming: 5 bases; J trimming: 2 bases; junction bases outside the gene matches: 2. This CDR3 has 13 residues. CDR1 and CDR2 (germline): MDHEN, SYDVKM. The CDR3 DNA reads TGTGCCAGCAGTGACAGGGTTCAAGAGACCCAGTACTTC. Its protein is CASSDRVQETQYF.

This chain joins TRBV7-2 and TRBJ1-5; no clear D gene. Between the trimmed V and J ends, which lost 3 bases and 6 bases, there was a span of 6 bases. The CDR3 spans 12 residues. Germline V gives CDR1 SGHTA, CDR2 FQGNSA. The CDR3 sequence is CASSFLGQPQHF. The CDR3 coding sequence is TGTGCCAGCAGCTTCTTGGGTCAGCCCCAGCATTTT.

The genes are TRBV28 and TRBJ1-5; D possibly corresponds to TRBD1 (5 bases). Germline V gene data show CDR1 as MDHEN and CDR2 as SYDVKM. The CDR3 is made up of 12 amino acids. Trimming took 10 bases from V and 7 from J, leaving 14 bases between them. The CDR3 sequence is CATRPGRQPQHF. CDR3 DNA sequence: TGTGCCACCCGTCCAGGGAGACAGCCCCAGCATTTT.

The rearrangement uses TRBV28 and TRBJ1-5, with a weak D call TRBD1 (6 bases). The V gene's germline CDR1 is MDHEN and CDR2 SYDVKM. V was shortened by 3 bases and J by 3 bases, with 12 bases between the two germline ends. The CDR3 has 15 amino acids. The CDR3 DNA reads TGTGCCAGCAGTTTTTTTTCAGGGGTCAATCAGCCCCAGCATTTT. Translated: CASSFFSGVNQPQHF.

The CDR3 DNA follows: TGTGCTAGTGGTTTGGCAGGCCTGGGCTACACCTTC. Its protein is CASGLAGLGYTF. The V call is TRBV12-5, the J call TRBJ1-2, with D uncertain. Germline V gene sequence: CDR1 LGHNT, CDR2 FRNRAP. V lost 1 base and J 8 bases, leaving 8 bases between the germline ends. The CDR3 has 12 residues.

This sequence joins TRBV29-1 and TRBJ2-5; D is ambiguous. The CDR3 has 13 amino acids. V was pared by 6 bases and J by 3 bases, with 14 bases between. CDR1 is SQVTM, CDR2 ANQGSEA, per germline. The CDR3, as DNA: TGCAGCGTCGATCGTTTAAGGGAAGAGACCCAGTACTTC. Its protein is CSVDRLREETQYF.

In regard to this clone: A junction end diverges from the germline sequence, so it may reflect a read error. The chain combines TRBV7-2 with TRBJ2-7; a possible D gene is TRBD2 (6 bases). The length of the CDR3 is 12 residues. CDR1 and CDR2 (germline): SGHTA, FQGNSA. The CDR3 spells CASSLAASEQYF. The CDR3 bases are TGTGCCAGCAGTTTAGCGGCGAGCGAGCAGTACTTC.

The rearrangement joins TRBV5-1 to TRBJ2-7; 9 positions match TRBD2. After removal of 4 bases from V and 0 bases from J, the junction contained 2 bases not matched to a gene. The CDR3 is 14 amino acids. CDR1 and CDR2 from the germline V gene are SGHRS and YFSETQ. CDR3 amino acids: CASSEAGGSYEQYF. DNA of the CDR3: TGCGCCAGCAGCGAAGCGGGAGGCTCCTACGAGCAGTACTTC.

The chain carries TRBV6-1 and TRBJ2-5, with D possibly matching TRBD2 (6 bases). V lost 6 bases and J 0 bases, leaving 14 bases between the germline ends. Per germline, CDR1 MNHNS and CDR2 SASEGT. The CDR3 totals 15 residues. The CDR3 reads CASRVGGMDQETQYF. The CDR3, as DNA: TGTGCCAGCAGGGTGGGGGGAATGGACCAAGAGACCCAGTACTTC.

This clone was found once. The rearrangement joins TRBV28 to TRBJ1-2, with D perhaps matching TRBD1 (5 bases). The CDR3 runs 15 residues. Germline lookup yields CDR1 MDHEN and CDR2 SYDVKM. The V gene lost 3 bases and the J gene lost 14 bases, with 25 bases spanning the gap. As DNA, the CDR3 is TGTGCCAGCAGTTTTGCGGCTCTGGGTGGGACCCGAGGGACCTTC. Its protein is CASSFAALGGTRGTF.

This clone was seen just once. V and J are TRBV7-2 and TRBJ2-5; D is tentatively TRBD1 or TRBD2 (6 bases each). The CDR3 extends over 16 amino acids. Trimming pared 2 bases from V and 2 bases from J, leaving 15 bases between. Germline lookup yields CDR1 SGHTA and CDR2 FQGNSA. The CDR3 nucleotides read TGTGCCAGCAGCTTATATCAAGGAGGGGGTCAAGAGACCCAGTACTTC. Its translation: CASSLYQGGGQETQYF.

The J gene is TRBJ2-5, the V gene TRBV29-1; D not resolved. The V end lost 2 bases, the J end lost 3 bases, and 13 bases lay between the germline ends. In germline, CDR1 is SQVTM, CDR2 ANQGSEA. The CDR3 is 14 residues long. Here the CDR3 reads CSVEPWNSEETQYF. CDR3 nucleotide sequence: TGCAGCGTTGAACCCTGGAACTCCGAAGAGACCCAGTACTTC.

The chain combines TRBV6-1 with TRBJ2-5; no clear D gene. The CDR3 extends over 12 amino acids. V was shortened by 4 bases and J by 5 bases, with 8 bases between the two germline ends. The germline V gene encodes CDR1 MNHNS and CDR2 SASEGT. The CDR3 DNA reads TGTGCCAGCAGTGGAGTGGTTGAGACCCAGTACTTC. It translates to CASSGVVETQYF.

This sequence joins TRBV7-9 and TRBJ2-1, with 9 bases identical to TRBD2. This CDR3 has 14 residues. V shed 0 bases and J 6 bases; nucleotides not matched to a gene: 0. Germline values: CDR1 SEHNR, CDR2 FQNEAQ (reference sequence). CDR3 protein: CASSLAAGGNEQFF. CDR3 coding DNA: TGTGCCAGCAGCTTAGCAGCGGGGGGCAATGAGCAGTTCTTC.

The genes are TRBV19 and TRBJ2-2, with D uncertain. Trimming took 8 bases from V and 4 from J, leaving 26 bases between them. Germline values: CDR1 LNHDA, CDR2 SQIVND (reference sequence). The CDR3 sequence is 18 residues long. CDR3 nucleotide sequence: TGTGCCAGTGCCTCCAGTGTAACCCCTCAATGGTCCACCGGGGAGCTGTTTTTT. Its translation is CASASSVTPQWSTGELFF.

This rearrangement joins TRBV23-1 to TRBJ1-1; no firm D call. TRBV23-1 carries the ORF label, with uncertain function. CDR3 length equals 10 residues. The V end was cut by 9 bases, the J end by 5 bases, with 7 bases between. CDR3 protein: CARPGTEAFF. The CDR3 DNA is TGCGCCAGGCCGGGGACTGAAGCTTTCTTT.

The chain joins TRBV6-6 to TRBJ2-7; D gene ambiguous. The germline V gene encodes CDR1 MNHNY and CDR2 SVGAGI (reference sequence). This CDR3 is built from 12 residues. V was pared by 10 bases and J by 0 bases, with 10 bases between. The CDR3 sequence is CATRVPSYEQYF. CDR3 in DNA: TGTGCCACCCGCGTACCCTCCTACGAGCAGTACTTC.

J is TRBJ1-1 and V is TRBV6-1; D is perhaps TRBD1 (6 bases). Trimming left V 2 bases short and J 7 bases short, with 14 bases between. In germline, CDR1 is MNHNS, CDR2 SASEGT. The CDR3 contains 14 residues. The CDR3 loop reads CASSESYRGGEAFF. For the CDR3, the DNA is TGTGCCAGCAGTGAAAGTTATCGAGGGGGTGAAGCTTTCTTT.

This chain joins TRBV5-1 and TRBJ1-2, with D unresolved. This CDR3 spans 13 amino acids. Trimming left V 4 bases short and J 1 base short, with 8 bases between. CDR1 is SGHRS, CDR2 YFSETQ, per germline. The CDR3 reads CASSPALNYGYTF. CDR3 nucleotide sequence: TGCGCCAGCAGCCCGGCCCTTAACTATGGCTACACCTTC. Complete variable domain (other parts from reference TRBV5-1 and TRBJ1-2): KAGVTQTPRYLIKTRGQQVTLSCSPISGHRSVSWYQQTPGQGLQFLFEYFSETQRNKGNFPGRFSGRQFSNSRSEMNVSTLELGDSALYLCASSPALNYGYTFGSGTRLTVV.

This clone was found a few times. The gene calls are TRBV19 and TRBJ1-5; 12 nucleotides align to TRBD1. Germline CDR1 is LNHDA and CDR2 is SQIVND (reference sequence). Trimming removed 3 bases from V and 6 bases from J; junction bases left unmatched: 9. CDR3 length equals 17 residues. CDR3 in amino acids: CASSMRPGQGAFQPQHF. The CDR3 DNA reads TGTGCCAGTAGTATGAGACCGGGACAGGGGGCATTTCAGCCCCAGCATTTT. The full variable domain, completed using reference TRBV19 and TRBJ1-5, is DGGITQSPKYLFRKEGQNVTLSCEQNLNHDAMYWYRQDPGQGLRLIYYSQIVNDFQKGDIAEGYSVSREKKESFPLTVTSAQKNPTAFYLCASSMRPGQGAFQPQHFGDGTRLSIL.

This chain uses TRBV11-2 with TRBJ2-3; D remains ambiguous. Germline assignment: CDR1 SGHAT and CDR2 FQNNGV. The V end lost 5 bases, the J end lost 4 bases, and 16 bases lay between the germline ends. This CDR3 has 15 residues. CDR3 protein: CASSLLGQTADTQYF. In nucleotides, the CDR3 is TGTGCCAGCAGCCTTTTGGGTCAGACCGCAGATACGCAGTATTTT. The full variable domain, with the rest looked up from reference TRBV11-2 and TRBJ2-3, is EAGVAQSPRYKIIEKRQSVAFWCNPISGHATLYWYQQILGQGPKLLIQFQNNGVVDDSQLPKDRFSAERLKGVDSTLKIQPAKLEDSAVYLCASSLLGQTADTQYFGPGTRLTVL.

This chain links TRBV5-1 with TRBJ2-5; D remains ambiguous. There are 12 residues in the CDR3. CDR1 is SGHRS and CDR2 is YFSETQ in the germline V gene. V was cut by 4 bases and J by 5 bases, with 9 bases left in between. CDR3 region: CASSIDAETQYF. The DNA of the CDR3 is TGCGCCAGCAGCATAGATGCGGAGACCCAGTACTTC.